The rows below give T cell receptor beta chains drawn from one sample of a study of OX40 agonist ivuxolimab in advanced cancers. This table comes from immunoSEQ multiplex PCR, and its TCRdb copy is limited to in-frame clones, with some not included. Altogether 20,000 to 30,000 clones are present, about 83% being singletons, with the ten largest covering around 12%. The starting material was CD4+ or CD8+ T cells sorted from blood, obtained in a trial of the OX40 agonist ivuxolimab. These receptors came from an adult with an advanced solid tumor such as melanoma, head and neck, liver or kidney cancer. The CDR3 runs from the conserved cysteine through the conserved F or W. Each record gives: clone size, J gene, V gene, D gene, CDR3 DNA, CDR3 protein. A D gene is named only where the DNA matches it firmly. The size entry is marked missing in some rows and otherwise reads once, few, many or a size class.

clone size: -
J gene: TRBJ1-1
V gene: TRBV7-9
D gene: -
CDR3 DNA: TGTGCCAGCAGCCCCACAGGGAACACTGAAGCTTTCTTT
CDR3 protein: CASSPTGNTEAFF

clone size: -
J gene: TRBJ2-1
V gene: TRBV9
D gene: TRBD2
CDR3 DNA: TGTGCCAGCAGCGTAGTCCCAACTAGCGAAACCCCCTTCAATGAGCAGTTCTTC
CDR3 protein: CASSVVPTSETPFNEQFF

clone size: -
J gene: TRBJ1-1
V gene: TRBV6-1
D gene: -
CDR3 DNA: TGTGCCAGCAGGGGATTCACTGAAGCTTTCTTT
CDR3 protein: CASRGFTEAFF

clone size: -
J gene: TRBJ1-4
V gene: TRBV6-5
D gene: -
CDR3 DNA: TGTGCCAGCAGCCTACACCAGACAACTAATGAAAAACTGTTTTTT
CDR3 protein: CASSLHQTTNEKLFF

clone size: -
J gene: TRBJ1-1
V gene: TRBV5-1
D gene: TRBD1
CDR3 DNA: TGCGCCAGCAGCCCCCGAACAGGGGGGTTGACTGAAGCTTTCTTT
CDR3 protein: CASSPRTGGLTEAFF

clone size: -
J gene: TRBJ1-4
V gene: TRBV11-2
D gene: -
CDR3 DNA: TGTGCCAGCAGCTTAGCCTGGGGTTCAACTAATGAAAAACTGTTTTTT
CDR3 protein: CASSLAWGSTNEKLFF

clone size: -
J gene: TRBJ1-6
V gene: TRBV13
D gene: -
CDR3 DNA: TGTGCCAGCAGCTTAGGCCTCCAGGCGTTCAATTCACCCCTCCACTTT
CDR3 protein: CASSLGLQAFNSPLHF

clone size: -
J gene: TRBJ1-4
V gene: TRBV6-5
D gene: TRBD1
CDR3 DNA: TGTGCCAGCAGTTACGCCCAGGACAGGCGGCGGGAAAAACTGTTTTTT
CDR3 protein: CASSYAQDRRREKLFF

clone size: -
J gene: TRBJ1-2
V gene: TRBV29-1
D gene: -
CDR3 DNA: TGCAGCGTTGAAGCTTACTATGGCTACACCTTC
CDR3 protein: CSVEAYYGYTF

clone size: -
J gene: TRBJ1-1
V gene: TRBV10-3
D gene: -
CDR3 DNA: TGTGCCATCAGTGAGTCCGGGGGAAACACTGAAGCTTTCTTT
CDR3 protein: CAISESGGNTEAFF

clone size: -
J gene: TRBJ1-5
V gene: TRBV19
D gene: -
CDR3 DNA: TGTGCCAGTAGTAGGGCACCTCGTCAGCCCCAGCATTTT
CDR3 protein: CASSRAPRQPQHF

clone size: -
J gene: TRBJ1-3
V gene: TRBV5-4
D gene: TRBD1
CDR3 DNA: TGTGCCAGCAGCTTGTCAGGGGGCGGAAACACCATATATTTT
CDR3 protein: CASSLSGGGNTIYF

clone size: -
J gene: TRBJ2-1
V gene: TRBV7-9
D gene: -
CDR3 DNA: TGTGCCAGCAGCTTAGTCGGGGAATCCTACAATGAGCAGTTCTTC
CDR3 protein: CASSLVGESYNEQFF

clone size: -
J gene: TRBJ2-5
V gene: TRBV5-4
D gene: -
CDR3 DNA: TGTGCCAGCAGCCGCTTCCCTTATGAGGACAGAGGAGAGACCCAGTACTTC
CDR3 protein: CASSRFPYEDRGETQYF

clone size: -
J gene: TRBJ1-1
V gene: TRBV13
D gene: -
CDR3 DNA: TGTGCCAGCAGCCCGGGGGGACCAAGGACTGAAGCTTTCTTT
CDR3 protein: CASSPGGPRTEAFF

clone size: -
J gene: TRBJ1-1
V gene: TRBV6-5
D gene: -
CDR3 DNA: TGTGCCAGCAGTTATGGATTTGAAGCTTTCTTT
CDR3 protein: CASSYGFEAFF

clone size: -
J gene: TRBJ1-5
V gene: TRBV30
D gene: TRBD1
CDR3 DNA: TGTGCCTGGAGTGTACCACAGGGGGTCAATCAGCCCCAGCATTTT
CDR3 protein: CAWSVPQGVNQPQHF

clone size: -
J gene: TRBJ2-7
V gene: TRBV10-3
D gene: TRBD1
CDR3 DNA: TGTGCCATCAGTGAGCCGGACAGGGCGGGGGAGCAGTACTTC
CDR3 protein: CAISEPDRAGEQYF

clone size: few
J gene: TRBJ1-6
V gene: TRBV19
D gene: -
CDR3 DNA: TGTGCCAGTACCTACGGAAATTCACCCCTCCACTTT
CDR3 protein: CASTYGNSPLHF

clone size: -
J gene: TRBJ1-1
V gene: TRBV4-1
D gene: -
CDR3 DNA: TGCGCCAGCAGCCAAGAGGACAGTCTGAACACTGAAGCTTTCTTT
CDR3 protein: CASSQEDSLNTEAFF

clone size: -
J gene: TRBJ1-5
V gene: TRBV14
D gene: -
CDR3 DNA: TGTGCCAGCAGCCGCCGGGGAATCAATCAGCCCCAGCATTTT
CDR3 protein: CASSRRGINQPQHF

clone size: -
J gene: TRBJ2-7
V gene: TRBV15
D gene: -
CDR3 DNA: TGTGCCACCAGCAGAGATTGGTCGGGCGGGGTGGCCGACGAGCAGTACTTC
CDR3 protein: CATSRDWSGGVADEQYF

clone size: once
J gene: TRBJ1-1
V gene: TRBV19
D gene: TRBD1
CDR3 DNA: TGTGCCAGTACCCACGGACAGGGAATGAACACTGAAGCTTTCTTT
CDR3 protein: CASTHGQGMNTEAFF

clone size: -
J gene: TRBJ2-3
V gene: TRBV5-4
D gene: TRBD2
CDR3 DNA: TGTGCCAGCAGCTACGACAGTTTAGCGGGGCCAGATACGCAGTATTTT
CDR3 protein: CASSYDSLAGPDTQYF

clone size: few
J gene: TRBJ1-1
V gene: TRBV4-1
D gene: -
CDR3 DNA: TGCGCCAGCAGCCAAAGGGCAGGCGAGAACACTGAAGCTTTCTTT
CDR3 protein: CASSQRAGENTEAFF

clone size: -
J gene: TRBJ2-7
V gene: TRBV19
D gene: -
CDR3 DNA: TGTGCCAGTAGCAATATGTGGGAAGGCTTGGACGAGCAGTACTTC
CDR3 protein: CASSNMWEGLDEQYF

clone size: -
J gene: TRBJ1-2
V gene: TRBV5-1
D gene: -
CDR3 DNA: TGCGCCAGCAGCTTGGATTCAGGGCCAGGCTATGGCTACACCTTC
CDR3 protein: CASSLDSGPGYGYTF

clone size: -
J gene: TRBJ2-5
V gene: TRBV13
D gene: -
CDR3 DNA: TGTGCCAGCAGCTTAGGTCCCCAGGACCAAGAGACCCAGTACTTC
CDR3 protein: CASSLGPQDQETQYF

clone size: -
J gene: TRBJ2-1
V gene: TRBV7-9
D gene: -
CDR3 DNA: TGTGCCAGCAGCCCAGAGGGGGCCTACAATGAGCAGTTCTTC
CDR3 protein: CASSPEGAYNEQFF

clone size: -
J gene: TRBJ1-5
V gene: TRBV11-2
D gene: -
CDR3 DNA: TGTGCCAGCAGCTTAGCCAAGGAGCCCCAGCATTTT
CDR3 protein: CASSLAKEPQHF

clone size: -
J gene: TRBJ1-4
V gene: TRBV21-1
D gene: -
CDR3 DNA: TGTGCCAGCAGCAAAGCGCGGGAGGAGAGAAATGAAAAACTGTTTTTT
CDR3 protein: CASSKAREERNEKLFF

clone size: -
J gene: TRBJ1-1
V gene: TRBV19
D gene: -
CDR3 DNA: TGTGCCAGTAGTCCGGCCGGGAACACTGAAGCTTTCTTT
CDR3 protein: CASSPAGNTEAFF

clone size: medium-sized
J gene: TRBJ2-1
V gene: TRBV29-1
D gene: TRBD1
CDR3 DNA: TGCAGCGTGGAGGGACAGGGACTTAATGAGCAGTTCTTC
CDR3 protein: CSVEGQGLNEQFF

clone size: few
J gene: TRBJ2-1
V gene: TRBV5-4
D gene: TRBD1
CDR3 DNA: TGTGCCAGCAGCGGATGGACAGGTCCGAATGAGCAGTTCTTC
CDR3 protein: CASSGWTGPNEQFF

clone size: once
J gene: TRBJ1-1
V gene: TRBV9
D gene: -
CDR3 DNA: TGTGCCAGCAGCCCATGGGGCAGTGGGGACACTGAAGCTTTCTTT
CDR3 protein: CASSPWGSGDTEAFF

clone size: -
J gene: TRBJ1-2
V gene: TRBV14
D gene: -
CDR3 DNA: TGTGCCAGCAGCCAAGAATTCACTTACTATGGCTACACCTTC
CDR3 protein: CASSQEFTYYGYTF

clone size: few
J gene: TRBJ2-3
V gene: TRBV27
D gene: -
CDR3 DNA: TGTGCCAGCCAACCCTTCTTGGGGGCCGGAGATACGCAGTATTTT
CDR3 protein: CASQPFLGAGDTQYF

clone size: few
J gene: TRBJ2-7
V gene: TRBV7-9
D gene: -
CDR3 DNA: TGTGCCAGCAGCTCCAAACAGGGACCCTACGAGCAGTACTTC
CDR3 protein: CASSSKQGPYEQYF

clone size: once
J gene: TRBJ2-5
V gene: TRBV19
D gene: -
CDR3 DNA: TGTGCCAGTAGTTACGGGGGCCGGGGGGAGACCCAGTACTTC
CDR3 protein: CASSYGGRGETQYF

clone size: -
J gene: TRBJ1-1
V gene: TRBV6-5
D gene: TRBD1
CDR3 DNA: TGTGCCAGCAGGACAGGGTGGAGCACTGAAGCTTTCTTT
CDR3 protein: CASRTGWSTEAFF

clone size: -
J gene: TRBJ2-3
V gene: TRBV4-2
D gene: TRBD2
CDR3 DNA: TGTGCCAGCAGCCAAGGGTGGCGGGGGGCCCCAGATACGCAGTATTTT
CDR3 protein: CASSQGWRGAPDTQYF

clone size: -
J gene: TRBJ1-5
V gene: TRBV4-1
D gene: -
CDR3 DNA: TGCGCCAGCAGCCACCGGGACGGAACCCAGCATTTT
CDR3 protein: CASSHRDGTQHF